The next 9 T cell receptor beta chains were all read from a single sample in a study of cytomegalovirus exposure and HLA in healthy donors. The PCR used 60 Vbeta and 13 Jbeta primers. Profiling relied on immunoSEQ multiplex PCR, and the TCRdb table lists in-frame clones only, not all of them. The sample holds under 200,000 clones, 80% to 90% seen once. Input material: PBMCs. These receptors all stem from a woman in her late teens or twenties in good health and CMV-seronegative.

V gene TRBV28 combines with J gene TRBJ2-7; 13 bases are shared with TRBD2. The CDR3 spans 14 residues. Trimming cost V 5 bases and J 2 bases; bases outside gene matches: 0. Germline V lookup: CDR1 MDHEN, CDR2 SYDVKM. The CDR3 region has the DNA TGTGCCAGCAGTGGGACTAGCGGGACCTACGAGCAGTACTTC. It specifies CASSGTSGTYEQYF.

This clone was counted a few times. The chain is built from TRBV19 and TRBJ2-7; TRBD2 aligns across 8 bases. Germline V gene data show CDR1 as LNHDA and CDR2 as SQIVND (reference sequence). The CDR3 is made up of 14 amino acids. Trimming cost V 3 bases and J 3 bases; bases outside gene matches: 4. In DNA form, the CDR3 reads TGTGCCAGTAGTATTGTCGCGGGGGGCTACGAGCAGTACTTC. This translates into CASSIVAGGYEQYF.

The chain uses TRBV19 and TRBJ2-4, with 11 bases fitting TRBD1. Looked up from germline, CDR1 is LNHDA and CDR2 is SQIVND (reference sequence). CDR3 length: 17 amino acids. V dropped 5 bases and J dropped 7; count of bases not matched to a gene: 13. The CDR3 reads CASSYLEGTGGGNIQYF. CDR3 coding DNA: TGTGCCAGTAGTTACCTCGAAGGGACAGGGGGTGGGAACATTCAGTACTTC.

The chain employs TRBV7-2 and TRBJ1-2; TRBD1 might be the D (5 bases). The CDR3 covers 15 residues. Germline values: CDR1 SGHTA, CDR2 FQGNSA. Trimming removed 0 bases at V and 7 bases at J, with 15 bases between. CDR3 region: CASSLAQGGVFGYTF. In DNA form, the CDR3 reads TGTGCCAGCAGCTTAGCGCAGGGTGGAGTCTTTGGCTACACCTTC.

The rearrangement links TRBV5-1 to TRBJ2-5, with D perhaps TRBD1 (5 bases). Trimming pared 2 bases from V and 3 bases from J, leaving 8 bases between. The CDR3 is 13 amino acids. Looked up from germline, CDR1 is SGHRS and CDR2 is YFSETQ. This chain's CDR3 is CASSLSREETQYF. The CDR3 region has the DNA TGCGCCAGCAGCTTATCCAGGGAAGAGACCCAGTACTTC. Combining the CDR3 with reference TRBV5-1 and TRBJ2-5 gives the whole variable domain KAGVTQTPRYLIKTRGQQVTLSCSPISGHRSVSWYQQTPGQGLQFLFEYFSETQRNKGNFPGRFSGRQFSNSRSEMNVSTLELGDSALYLCASSLSREETQYFGPGTRLLVL.

The chain recombines TRBV10-3 with TRBJ1-6; tentative D call: TRBD1 (6 bases). This CDR3 is 15 amino acids long. The V gene lost 0 bases and the J gene lost 7 bases, with 10 bases spanning the gap. Germline lookup yields CDR1 ENHRY and CDR2 SYGVKD. The CDR3 nucleotides are TGTGCCATCAGTGAGTCTGAACAGGGCAATTCACCCCTCCACTTT. Translating it yields CAISESEQGNSPLHF.

The table lists this clone with a few counts. The chain is built from TRBV5-4 and TRBJ2-2; D gene uncertain. This CDR3 contains 15 residues. Germline-derived CDR1 and CDR2 are SGHNT and YYREEE (reference sequence). Trimming cost V 2 bases and J 3 bases, with 11 bases left between them. The CDR3 sequence: CASSFGQAHTGELFF. CDR3 DNA: TGTGCCAGCAGCTTTGGCCAGGCCCACACCGGGGAGCTGTTTTTT.

This clone was counted a few times. In nucleotides, the CDR3 is TGTGCCAGCAGCCTTCGTTTAGGGGTTCTTGGCTACACCTTC. Amino acid sequence: CASSLRLGVLGYTF. The chain uses TRBV13 and TRBJ1-2; TRBD1 is a possible D gene (5 bases). Germline CDR1 PRHDT, CDR2 FYEKMQ (reference sequence). The CDR3 length is 14 residues. The ends were cut back, 5 bases at V and 7 bases at J, with 17 bases in the middle. The full variable domain, its missing parts supplied by reference TRBV13 and TRBJ1-2, is AAGVIQSPRHLIKEKRETATLKCYPIPRHDTVYWYQQGPGQDPQFLISFYEKMQSDKGSIPDRFSAQQFSDYHSELNMSSLELGDSALYFCASSLRLGVLGYTFGSGTRLTVV.

This chain links TRBV6-4 with TRBJ2-1; the D is unclear. This CDR3 is built from 14 residues. The V and J ends lost 2 bases and 5 bases respectively, with 10 bases between them. The germline gives CDR1 MRHNA, CDR2 SNTAGT. The DNA of the CDR3 is TGTGCCAGCAGTGACACCTACAGCCACAATGAGCAGTTCTTC. This translates into CASSDTYSHNEQFF.